Below, 10 T cell receptor beta chains from the same sample are listed, as sequenced in a study of control samples from healthy donors and cancer patients. Assay: immunoSEQ multiplex PCR; the TCRdb copy retains only in-frame clones and omits some. The sample shows about 54,000 clones, 95% to 97% of them seen only once. The material sequenced was blood. These receptor sequences come from a woman in her 30s in good health.

This clone was detected once. V gene TRBV6-5 combines with J gene TRBJ2-5; TRBD1 matches 9 bases. V lost 6 bases, J lost 5 bases, and 7 bases stayed unmatched. This CDR3 comprises 14 residues. Germline V lookup: CDR1 MNHEY, CDR2 SVGAGI. The CDR3 here is CASRRDRVAETQYF. The CDR3 coding sequence is TGTGCCAGCAGACGGGACAGGGTAGCCGAGACCCAGTACTTC.

This clone has just a few counts. CDR3 sequence: CASSELGLTADTQYF. The CDR3 DNA sequence: TGTGCCAGCAGTGAACTCGGATTAACGGCAGATACGCAGTATTTT. The V gene is TRBV6-1, the J gene TRBJ2-3; no firm D call. CDR1 is MNHNS, CDR2 SASEGT, per germline. The CDR3 is made up of 15 amino acids. The V and J ends lost 2 bases and 4 bases respectively, with 13 bases between them.

The chain links TRBV7-2 to TRBJ1-1; D is possibly TRBD1 (6 bases). The germline gives CDR1 SGHTA, CDR2 FQGNSA. The CDR3 is 14 amino acids. V was trimmed by 1 base and J by 4 bases, leaving 10 bases between them. The CDR3 DNA follows: TGTGCCAGCAGCTTAGTTGGGGGCCGCACTGAAGCTTTCTTT. Protein product: CASSLVGGRTEAFF.

The gene calls are TRBV28 and TRBJ1-5; D is possibly TRBD1 (5 bases). CDR1 is MDHEN, CDR2 SYDVKM, per germline. Trimming left V 3 bases short and J 4 bases short, with 13 bases between. The CDR3 runs 15 residues. CDR3 nucleotides: TGTGCCAGCAGTTTCCAGAGGGCAGGGAATCAGCCCCAGCATTTT. This encodes CASSFQRAGNQPQHF.

The chain carries TRBV5-6 and TRBJ2-2, with D perhaps TRBD2 (6 bases). The V end was cut by 3 bases, the J end by 0 bases, with 12 bases between. Germline V CDR1 and CDR2: SGHDT, YYEEEE. The CDR3 contains 16 residues. CDR3 protein: CASSWGTVANTGELFF. The DNA of the CDR3 is TGTGCCAGCAGCTGGGGGACTGTAGCGAACACCGGGGAGCTGTTTTTT.

CDR3 region: CATSSTGTSGASSTDTQYF. The CDR3 DNA sequence: TGTGCCACCAGCAGTACCGGGACTAGCGGGGCTTCTAGCACAGATACGCAGTATTTT. The chain combines TRBV15 with TRBJ2-3; 13 bases are a match to TRBD2. The CDR3 spans 19 residues. Germline CDR1 is LNHNV and CDR2 is YYDKDF (reference sequence). The J segment lost 0 bases and the V segment lost 3 bases, leaving 9 bases of the junction unmatched.

V is TRBV30 and J is TRBJ2-3, with D possibly being TRBD2 (6 bases). CDR3 length: 15 residues. Germline V CDR1 and CDR2: GTSNPN, SVGIG (reference sequence). With 2 bases removed from V and 4 bases from J, the gap between germline ends came to 16 bases. The CDR3 bases are TGTGCCTGGAGTAGGGTCGGGGGTGGTGCAGATACGCAGTATTTT. Protein product: CAWSRVGGGADTQYF.

DNA of the CDR3: TGTGCCAGCAGTTTAGCGGGAGAGTACAATGAGCAGTTCTTC. Translated, it gives CASSLAGEYNEQFF. The chain has TRBV6-5 and TRBJ2-1; 9 positions match TRBD2. The CDR3 has 14 amino acids. The V and J ends lost 4 bases and 4 bases, in that order; junction bases with no gene match: 2. CDR1 and CDR2 (germline): MNHEY, SVGAGI.

The V gene is TRBV6-5, the J gene TRBJ2-3; the match to TRBD2 covers 11 bases. CDR1 and CDR2 (germline): MNHEY, SVGAGI. The CDR3 has 16 amino acids. V gave up 4 bases and J gave up 1 base; unmatched junction bases: 4. CDR3 in DNA: TGTGCCAGCAGTTTTTATAGCGGGGGGGGCACAGATACGCAGTATTTT. This encodes CASSFYSGGGTDTQYF.

This rearrangement joins TRBV7-2 to TRBJ1-1; possibly TRBD1 for D (6 bases). CDR1 and CDR2 from the germline V gene are SGHTA and FQGNSA. CDR3 size: 13 residues. V gave up 7 bases and J gave up 6 bases, with 15 bases separating them. CDR3 protein: CASNQGGAAEAFF. The CDR3 coding sequence is TGTGCCAGCAACCAAGGGGGAGCCGCTGAAGCTTTCTTT.